The 21 T cell receptor beta chains listed next were all sequenced from one sample in a study of human thymus T cells (dated by TCRdb to about 2020). Library preparation used the immunoSEQ multiplex PCR assay. Sourced from immuneACCESS, this table was stored by TCRdb with only in-frame sequences that have V and J called. A share of the clones is absent; for the studies checked, an unresolved V gene accounts for under half, and the remainder has no known explanation. For this sample the table gives approximately 40,000 clones, of which around 94% were detected only once. The top ten constitute over 0.1% of the sample. Sequencing was carried out using blood. All receptors come from a boy in the first two years of life with a congenital heart defect but otherwise immunologically healthy.

Written as DNA, the CDR3 is TGTGCCAGTAGGGACAGTTTCTCACCCCTCCACTTT. Its translation is CASRDSFSPLHF. This chain joins TRBV6-5 and TRBJ1-6; 7 bases are a match to TRBD1. CDR1 MNHEY and CDR2 SVGAGI come from the germline V gene. J lost 10 bases, V lost 9 bases, and 6 bases had no gene match. There are 12 residues in the CDR3.

V and J are TRBV19 and TRBJ1-2, with TRBD1 as a possible D gene (6 bases). V shed 6 bases and J shed 8 bases, with 16 bases lying between them. The CDR3 covers 13 residues. Germline V CDR1 and CDR2: LNHDA, SQIVND (reference sequence). In DNA, the CDR3 is TGTGCCAGTAGATCTCCACAGGGTGTAGGCTACACCTTC. Translated: CASRSPQGVGYTF.

Written as DNA, the CDR3 is TGTGCCAGCAGCTTATCGGGGGCTAACTATGGCTACACCTTC. This gives the protein CASSLSGANYGYTF. The chain uses TRBV13 and TRBJ1-2; TRBD1 is a possible D gene (5 bases). The CDR3 extends over 14 amino acids. The V gene lost 2 bases and the J gene lost 0 bases, with 7 bases spanning the gap. Per the germline V gene, CDR1 is PRHDT and CDR2 is FYEKMQ (reference sequence).

This chain links TRBV27 with TRBJ2-5; TRBD1 is a possible D gene (6 bases). This CDR3 is 15 amino acids long. The germline V gene encodes CDR1 MNHEY and CDR2 SMNVEV (reference sequence). Trimming took off 0 bases at V and 3 bases at J, with 11 bases between the two ends. The DNA for the CDR3 is TGTGCCAGCAGTTTATCGGCGACAGGAAAAGAGACCCAGTACTTC. It is translated as CASSLSATGKETQYF.

The genes are TRBV5-1 and TRBJ2-5; no firm D call. CDR1 is SGHRS and CDR2 is YFSETQ in the germline V gene. Trimming pared 1 base from V and 5 bases from J, leaving 12 bases between. CDR3 length equals 14 residues. CDR3 in DNA: TGCGCCAGCAGCTTGTGGCCCTTTGAGGAGACCCAGTACTTC. Its translation is CASSLWPFEETQYF.

The rearrangement uses TRBV30 and TRBJ2-3; TRBD2 is a possible D gene (6 bases). Per germline, CDR1 GTSNPN and CDR2 SVGIG (reference sequence). V was clipped by 1 base and J by 6 bases, with 11 bases between them. The CDR3 consists of 13 residues. The CDR3 loop reads CAWSATRGDTQYF. Here the CDR3 DNA reads TGTGCCTGGAGTGCTACTCGGGGGGATACGCAGTATTTT.

V and J are TRBV18 and TRBJ1-2; TRBD1 is a possible D gene (6 bases). Trimming stripped 0 bases from V and 8 bases from J, with 16 bases between. Germline values: CDR1 KGHSH, CDR2 LQKENI. The CDR3 runs 15 residues. The CDR3 sequence is CASSPPQLKRGGYTF. The CDR3 DNA is TGTGCCAGCTCACCACCGCAGTTAAAAAGGGGGGGCTACACCTTC.

V is TRBV2 and J is TRBJ2-7, with D possibly matching TRBD2 (6 bases). Germline V gene data show CDR1 as SNHLY and CDR2 as FYNNEI. This CDR3 is 13 amino acids long. V gave up 9 bases and J gave up 5 bases, with 17 bases separating them. CDR3 region: CARGLPRGDEQYF. DNA of the CDR3: TGTGCCAGAGGACTACCCAGAGGGGACGAGCAGTACTTC.

This rearrangement joins TRBV19 to TRBJ2-7, with D unresolved. This CDR3 is 12 amino acids long. The germline gives CDR1 LNHDA, CDR2 SQIVND (reference sequence). Deletions cut 4 bases from V and 0 bases from J, with 4 bases between. The chain's CDR3 is CASSKDSYEQYF. For the CDR3, the DNA is TGTGCCAGTAGTAAGGACTCCTACGAGCAGTACTTC.

This chain links TRBV5-4 with TRBJ2-5; 14 nucleotides match TRBD2. The V gene end was trimmed by 3 bases and the J gene end by 4 bases; junction bases not matched to a gene: 5. CDR3 length: 16 residues. Per germline, CDR1 SGHNT and CDR2 YYREEE (reference sequence). The CDR3 region has the DNA TGTGCCAGCAGCTCCGGACTAGCGGGGGGACTAGAGACCCAGTACTTC. Its protein product is CASSSGLAGGLETQYF. Looking up the rest from reference TRBV5-4 and TRBJ2-5 gives the full variable domain: ETGVTQSPTHLIKTRGQQVTLRCSSQSGHNTVSWYQQALGQGPQFIFQYYREEENGRGNFPPRFSGLQFPNYSSELNVNALELDDSALYLCASSSGLAGGLETQYFGPGTRLLVL.

V usage is TRBV10-1 and J usage is TRBJ2-3, with D unclear. Trimming took 0 bases from V and 2 from J, leaving 9 bases between them. Germline lookup yields CDR1 WNHNN and CDR2 SYGVQD (reference sequence). The length of the CDR3 is 15 residues. CDR3 coding DNA: TGCGCCAGCAGTGAGTCACGCTACTACACAGATACGCAGTATTTT. As protein: CASSESRYYTDTQYF.

The rearrangement joins TRBV4-3 to TRBJ2-7; TRBD2 agrees at 14 bases. CDR1 is LGHNA, CDR2 YSLEER, per germline. With V trimmed by 5 bases and J by 2 bases, 2 bases remained unmatched. There are 15 residues in the CDR3. The CDR3 DNA sequence: TGCGCCAGCAGCGGACTAGCGGGGGGACCCTACGAGCAGTACTTC. Translation gives CASSGLAGGPYEQYF.

The chain recombines TRBV28 with TRBJ2-7, with 7 bases lining up with TRBD1. This CDR3 is built from 14 residues. V dropped 2 bases and J dropped 4; count of bases not matched to a gene: 5. Germline V gives CDR1 MDHEN, CDR2 SYDVKM. The CDR3 here is CASSLRGRGYEQYF. The CDR3 nucleotides read TGTGCCAGCAGTTTAAGGGGCAGGGGGTACGAGCAGTACTTC.

This sequence joins TRBV19 and TRBJ2-2, with 7 bases fitting TRBD1. Germline V gene data show CDR1 as LNHDA and CDR2 as SQIVND (reference sequence). V trimming: 5 bases; J trimming: 6 bases; junction bases outside the gene matches: 6. CDR3 length: 14 amino acids. CDR3 nucleotides: TGTGCCAGTAGTCCGGGACAGTTCCCCGGGGAGCTGTTTTTT. As protein: CASSPGQFPGELFF. Based on the CDR3 plus reference TRBV19 and TRBJ2-2, the full variable domain is DGGITQSPKYLFRKEGQNVTLSCEQNLNHDAMYWYRQDPGQGLRLIYYSQIVNDFQKGDIAEGYSVSREKKESFPLTVTSAQKNPTAFYLCASSPGQFPGELFFGEGSRLTVL.

The chain employs TRBV5-4 and TRBJ2-5, with 10 positions matching TRBD2. This CDR3 region has 14 residues. Germline trimming cut 2 bases from V and 2 bases from J; bases unmatched to any gene: 0. CDR1 SGHNT and CDR2 YYREEE come from the germline V gene (reference sequence). CDR3 sequence: CASSLAGGQETQYF. Here the CDR3 DNA reads TGTGCCAGCAGCTTAGCGGGGGGGCAAGAGACCCAGTACTTC. The full variable domain, completed using reference TRBV5-4 and TRBJ2-5, is ETGVTQSPTHLIKTRGQQVTLRCSSQSGHNTVSWYQQALGQGPQFIFQYYREEENGRGNFPPRFSGLQFPNYSSELNVNALELDDSALYLCASSLAGGQETQYFGPGTRLLVL.

Regarding this clone: This sample also contains other DNA sequences that code for the same CDR3. This chain connects TRBV7-9 to TRBJ2-5, with a tentative D call TRBD1 (6 bases). Germline V lookup: CDR1 SEHNR, CDR2 FQNEAQ (reference sequence). This CDR3 has 12 residues. Trimming took off 2 bases at V and 5 bases at J, with 6 bases between the two ends. CDR3 protein: CASSLRGETQYF. The CDR3 DNA sequence: TGTGCCAGCAGCTTAAGGGGGGAGACCCAGTACTTC.

This chain joins TRBV25-1 and TRBJ2-4, with D hard to call. The germline V and J ends were trimmed by 3 bases and 1 base, with 4 bases remaining between them. Germline CDR1 MGHDK, CDR2 SYGVNS. The CDR3 length is 13 residues. As DNA, the CDR3 is TGTGCCAGCAGTGAGGGGGCCAAAAACATTCAGTACTTC. Its translation: CASSEGAKNIQYF.

V gene TRBV7-9 combines with J gene TRBJ1-3; a possible D gene is TRBD1 (6 bases). From germline, CDR1 is SEHNR and CDR2 FQNEAQ (reference sequence). V was shortened by 4 bases and J by 2 bases, with 9 bases between the two germline ends. This CDR3 region has 14 residues. CDR3 residues: CASSSGTTGNTIYF. The CDR3 nucleotides are TGTGCCAGCAGCTCCGGGACAACTGGAAACACCATATATTTT.

The rearrangement joins TRBV5-1 to TRBJ2-7; TRBD2 agrees at 11 bases. From germline, CDR1 is SGHRS and CDR2 YFSETQ. Trimming removed 4 bases from V and 2 bases from J; junction bases left unmatched: 5. The CDR3 spans 15 residues. CDR3 region: CASSSPSGGPYEQYF. The CDR3 nucleotides are TGCGCCAGCAGCAGCCCTAGCGGGGGGCCCTACGAGCAGTACTTC.

The chain carries TRBV19 and TRBJ2-7; 8 bases line up with TRBD2. V trimming: 3 bases; J trimming: 4 bases; junction bases outside the gene matches: 8. Germline assignment: CDR1 LNHDA and CDR2 SQIVND (reference sequence). This CDR3 has 15 residues. Written as DNA, the CDR3 is TGTGCCAGTAGTATTTTCGCGGGGGGCCTTTACGAGCAGTACTTC. Residues: CASSIFAGGLYEQYF.

V gene TRBV11-2 combines with J gene TRBJ2-5, with 16 bases aligning to TRBD2. The junction had 7 bases not matched to a gene; V was cut back by 2 bases and J by 1 base. CDR3 length: 19 residues. Per germline, CDR1 SGHAT and CDR2 FQNNGV. CDR3: CASSLFPGLAGGPQETQYF. The CDR3 bases are TGTGCCAGCAGCTTATTTCCGGGACTAGCGGGGGGGCCCCAAGAGACCCAGTACTTC.